The present TCR beta chain was sequenced within a study of CD8+CD57+ T cells in acquired aplastic anemia. Researchers used genomic DNA as the template to profile TCR beta VDJ and CDR3. TCRdb re-called the reads with MiXCR, one entry per CDR3 protein. Among around 200,000 distinct CDR3 sequences listed, 60% to 80% were seen once. Only patients with CD8+CD57+ cell expansion on flow cytometry were chosen for sequencing. The CDR3 runs 14 residues. The V end was cut by 3 bases, the J end by 3 bases, with 11 bases between. Germline CDR1 is SGDLS and CDR2 is YYNGEE. Sequenced: sorted CD4+, CD8+, or CD8+CD57+ T cells (not recorded which) from PBMCs. The TCR was taken from a human donor with aplastic anemia. This rearrangement joins TRBV9 to TRBJ2-3, with D perhaps matching TRBD2 (6 bases). CDR3 in DNA: TGTGCCAGCAGCGCGGGGGTAACGACAGATACGCAGTATTTT. Translated, it gives CASSAGVTTDTQYF.